The entry that follows covers one TCR beta chain sequence. The sample belongs to a study of cytomegalovirus exposure and HLA in healthy donors. CDR1 is SGDLS and CDR2 is YYNGEE in the germline V gene. The V and J ends lost 4 bases and 0 bases respectively, with 13 bases between them. This CDR3 is built from 16 residues. TCRdb keeps only in-frame clones here, not all; method: immunoSEQ multiplex PCR. Among roughly 150,000 clones, 70% to 90% were seen once, and the ten largest hold around 2.4%. The chain employs TRBV9 and TRBJ2-2; perhaps TRBD2 as D (5 bases). This receptor was obtained from a woman aged 18 to 35 in good health and CMV-seronegative. Sequenced: PBMCs. The CDR3 region is CASSQRINTNTGELFF. The CDR3 DNA reads as TGTGCCAGCAGCCAGCGGATTAATACGAACACCGGGGAGCTGTTTTTT.